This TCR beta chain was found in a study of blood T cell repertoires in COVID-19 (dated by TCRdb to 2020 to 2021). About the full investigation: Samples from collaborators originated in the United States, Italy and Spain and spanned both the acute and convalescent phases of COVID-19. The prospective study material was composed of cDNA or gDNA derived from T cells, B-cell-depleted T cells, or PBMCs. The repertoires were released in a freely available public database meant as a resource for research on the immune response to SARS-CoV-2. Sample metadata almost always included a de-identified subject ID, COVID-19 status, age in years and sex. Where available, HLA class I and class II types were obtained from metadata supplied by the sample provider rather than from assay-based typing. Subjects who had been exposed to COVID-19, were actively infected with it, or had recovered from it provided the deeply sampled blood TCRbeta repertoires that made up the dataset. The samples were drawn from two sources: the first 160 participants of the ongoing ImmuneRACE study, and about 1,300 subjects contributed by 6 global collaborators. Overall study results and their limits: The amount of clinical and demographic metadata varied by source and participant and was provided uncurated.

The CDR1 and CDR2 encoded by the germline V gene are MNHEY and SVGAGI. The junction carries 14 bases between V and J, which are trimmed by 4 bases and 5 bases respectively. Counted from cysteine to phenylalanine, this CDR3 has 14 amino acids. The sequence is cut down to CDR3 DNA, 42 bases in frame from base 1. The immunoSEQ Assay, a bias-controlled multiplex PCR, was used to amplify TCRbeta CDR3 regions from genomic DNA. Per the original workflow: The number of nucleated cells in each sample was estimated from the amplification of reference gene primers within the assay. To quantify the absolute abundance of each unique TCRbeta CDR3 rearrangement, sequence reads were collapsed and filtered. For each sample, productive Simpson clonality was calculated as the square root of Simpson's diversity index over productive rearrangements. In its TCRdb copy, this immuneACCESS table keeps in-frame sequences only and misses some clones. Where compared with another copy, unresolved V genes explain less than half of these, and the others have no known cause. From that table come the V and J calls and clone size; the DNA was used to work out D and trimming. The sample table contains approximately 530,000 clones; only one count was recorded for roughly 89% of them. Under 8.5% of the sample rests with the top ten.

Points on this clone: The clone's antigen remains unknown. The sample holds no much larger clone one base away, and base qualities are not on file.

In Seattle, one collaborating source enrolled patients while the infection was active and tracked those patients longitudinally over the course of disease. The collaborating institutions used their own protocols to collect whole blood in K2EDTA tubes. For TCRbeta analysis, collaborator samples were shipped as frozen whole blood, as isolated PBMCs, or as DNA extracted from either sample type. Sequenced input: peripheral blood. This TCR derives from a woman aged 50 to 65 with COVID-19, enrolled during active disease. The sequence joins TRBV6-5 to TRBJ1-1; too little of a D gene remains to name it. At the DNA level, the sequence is TGTGCCAGCAGTTCCACAGCGGGTCTTACTGAAGCTTTCTTT. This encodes CASSSTAGLTEAFF.